The sequence of this T cell receptor beta chain was determined in a study of T cell responses to AZD1222 COVID-19 vaccine. V was pared by 4 bases and J by 4 bases, with 9 bases of the junction left unmatched. CDR3 length: 16 residues. Germline CDR1 reads KGHDR; CDR2 reads SFDVKD. Sequenced by immunoSEQ multiplex PCR; TCRdb stores in-frame clones only, minus some. This sample has about 68,000 clones, with around nine tenths found just once. Study outcomes and limitations: Seropositivity was recorded at baseline in only 6 or 7 AZD1222 recipients. Clonal diversity was possibly underestimated, and the donors were mostly white British, with more females. After two AZD1222 doses, spike-specific TCR breadth and depth rose versus day 0.

Turning to this clone: The target antigen is unknown.

Sequenced here: peripheral blood, sampled on day 0 of AZD1222 vaccination. V usage is TRBV24-1 and J usage is TRBJ2-1; 7 bases align to TRBD2. The sequence came from an adult in good health. The CDR3: CATSDRSGPVYNEQFF. In nucleotides, the CDR3 is TGTGCCACCAGTGACCGTAGCGGGCCCGTTTACAATGAGCAGTTCTTC.